This T cell receptor (beta chain) appears in the sequencing data of a study of blood T cells in healthy people across ages. A second roughly 6 to 12 cycle PCR used barcoded and J-beta primers. Via MiXCR, TCRdb re-called the 5' RACE reads, giving one row per CDR3 protein. The data hold around 940,000 distinct CDR3 sequences, with roughly 51% observed a single time. The CDR3 sequence is 14 residues long. Trimming removed 2 bases from V and 2 bases from J, with 10 bases in between. Germline V gene data show CDR1 as MNHEY and CDR2 as SVGEGT. This clonotype has more than one count but fewer than ten. Material for sequencing was blood. The receptor was derived from a woman aged 60 to 75 in good health. This chain joins TRBV6-2 or TRBV6-3 and TRBJ2-7; D is perhaps TRBD2 (6 bases). CDR3 sequence reads: CASSYRSGAYEQYF. In DNA, the CDR3 is TGTGCCAGCAGTTACCGATCGGGAGCCTACGAGCAGTACTTC.